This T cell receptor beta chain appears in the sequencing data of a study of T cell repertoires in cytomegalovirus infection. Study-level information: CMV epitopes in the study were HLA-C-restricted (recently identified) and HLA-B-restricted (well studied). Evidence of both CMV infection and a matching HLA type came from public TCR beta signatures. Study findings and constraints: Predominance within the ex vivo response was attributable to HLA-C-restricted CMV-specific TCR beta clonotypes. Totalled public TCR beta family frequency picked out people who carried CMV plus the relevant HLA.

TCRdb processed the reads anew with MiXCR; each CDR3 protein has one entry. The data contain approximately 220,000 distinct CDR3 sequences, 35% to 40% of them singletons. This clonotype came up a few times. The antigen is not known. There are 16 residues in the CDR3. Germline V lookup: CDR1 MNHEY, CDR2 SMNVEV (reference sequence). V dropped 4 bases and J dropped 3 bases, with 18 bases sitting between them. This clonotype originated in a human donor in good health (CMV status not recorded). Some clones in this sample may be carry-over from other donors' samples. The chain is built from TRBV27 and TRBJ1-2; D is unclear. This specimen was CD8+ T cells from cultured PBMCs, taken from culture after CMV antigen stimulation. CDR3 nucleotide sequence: TGTGCCAGCAGTTCCCCAGGTGGTCGGGGATACTATGGCTACACCTTC. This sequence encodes CASSSPGGRGYYGYTF.